These T cell receptor beta chains were read from a single sample in a study of blood T cell repertoires in COVID-19. Sequenced by immunoSEQ multiplex PCR; TCRdb stores in-frame clones only, minus some. The profile covers hundreds of thousands of clones, with about 82% appearing a single time and 4.1% taken by the ten largest. The source material was peripheral blood. These receptors were obtained from a woman in her forties or fifties with active or convalescent COVID-19. CDR3s include the opening cysteine and the closing phenylalanine or tryptophan. Each record gives: J gene, V gene, D gene, clone size, CDR3 DNA, CDR3 protein. D genes are given only for firm matches. The size of a clone is reported for some rows only, either as once, few or many, or as a class for expanded clones.

j_gene: TRBJ1-2
v_gene: TRBV9
d_gene: TRBD1
abundance: .
CDR3nt: TGTGCCAGCAGCATTACCGGGACAGGGATCCATGGCTACACCTTC
CDR3aa: CASSITGTGIHGYTF

j_gene: TRBJ2-5
v_gene: TRBV3-1/TRBV3-2
d_gene: TRBD2
abundance: .
CDR3nt: TGTGCCAGCAGCCCCGGTAGGCTAGCGGGAGAGACCCAGTACTTC
CDR3aa: CASSPGRLAGETQYF

j_gene: TRBJ2-7
v_gene: TRBV29-1
d_gene: .
abundance: .
CDR3nt: TGCAGCGTTTCCGACAGATCCTACGAGCAGTACTTC
CDR3aa: CSVSDRSYEQYF

j_gene: TRBJ1-1
v_gene: TRBV28
d_gene: .
abundance: .
CDR3nt: TGTGCCAGCAGTGGAGAGGGGCTTTGGGGACAGAACACTGAAGCTTTCTTT
CDR3aa: CASSGEGLWGQNTEAFF

j_gene: TRBJ2-7
v_gene: TRBV2
d_gene: .
abundance: .
CDR3nt: TGTGCCAGCAAGGGGCTACCCTACGAGCAGTACTTC
CDR3aa: CASKGLPYEQYF

j_gene: TRBJ1-5
v_gene: TRBV27
d_gene: .
abundance: few
CDR3nt: TGTGCCAGCAGTACCCTAGGGGCTCAGCCCCAGCATTTT
CDR3aa: CASSTLGAQPQHF

j_gene: TRBJ2-1
v_gene: TRBV14
d_gene: TRBD2
abundance: .
CDR3nt: TGTGCCAGCAGCCCTGAAGCGGGAGGTTCGAGAAATGAGCAGTTCTTC
CDR3aa: CASSPEAGGSRNEQFF

j_gene: TRBJ1-1
v_gene: TRBV18
d_gene: .
abundance: .
CDR3nt: TGTGCCAGCTCACCACCGGCAGGAGGAACCACTGAAGCTTTCTTT
CDR3aa: CASSPPAGGTTEAFF

j_gene: TRBJ2-3
v_gene: TRBV5-4
d_gene: TRBD1
abundance: .
CDR3nt: TGTGCCAGCAGCGCCGGGGACAGGGGAAGAGATACGCAGTATTTT
CDR3aa: CASSAGDRGRDTQYF

j_gene: TRBJ1-5
v_gene: TRBV3-1/TRBV3-2
d_gene: .
abundance: .
CDR3nt: TGTGCCAGCAGCCAAGCAGGTTACGATCAGCCCCAGCATTTT
CDR3aa: CASSQAGYDQPQHF

j_gene: TRBJ1-4
v_gene: TRBV6-4
d_gene: .
abundance: .
CDR3nt: TGTGCCAGCAGTATGACACCCCACGCAACTAATGAAAAACTGTTTTTT
CDR3aa: CASSMTPHATNEKLFF

j_gene: TRBJ1-1
v_gene: TRBV19
d_gene: .
abundance: few
CDR3nt: TGTGCCAGTAGTAAGGGACTGTTCACTGAAGCTTTCTTT
CDR3aa: CASSKGLFTEAFF

j_gene: TRBJ1-5
v_gene: TRBV19
d_gene: .
abundance: once
CDR3nt: TGTGCCAGTATCCCCGCGGGGGGGCCCCAGCATTTT
CDR3aa: CASIPAGGPQHF

j_gene: TRBJ2-1
v_gene: TRBV4-2
d_gene: .
abundance: many
CDR3nt: TGTGCCAGCAGCCGAGGAGGACCTAACAATGAGCAGTTCTTC
CDR3aa: CASSRGGPNNEQFF

j_gene: TRBJ1-1
v_gene: TRBV9
d_gene: .
abundance: .
CDR3nt: TGTGCCAGCAGCGTAGGTACGGGTGAAGCTTTCTTT
CDR3aa: CASSVGTGEAFF

j_gene: TRBJ2-7
v_gene: TRBV7-9
d_gene: .
abundance: .
CDR3nt: TGTGCCAGCAGCTTTACACGAGGGAGCCACGAGCAGTACTTC
CDR3aa: CASSFTRGSHEQYF

j_gene: TRBJ2-3
v_gene: TRBV3-1/TRBV3-2
d_gene: TRBD2
abundance: .
CDR3nt: TGTGCCAGCAGCCAAGAATTCGGACTAGCTGCGGGTAGCCTAGGTCCTAGCACAGATACGCAGTATTTT
CDR3aa: CASSQEFGLAAGSLGPSTDTQYF

j_gene: TRBJ2-5
v_gene: TRBV4-1
d_gene: TRBD2
abundance: .
CDR3nt: TGCGCCAGCAGCCGCATCAGGACTAGCGGGTCGCAAGAGACCCAGTACTTC
CDR3aa: CASSRIRTSGSQETQYF